This T cell receptor beta chain was recovered during a study of blood T cell repertoires in COVID-19. The method was immunoSEQ multiplex PCR; TCRdb's version includes in-frame clones alone and lacks a portion of them. The top ten clones hold 5.5% to 8% of a sample with about 240,000 clones, roughly nine tenths of them seen once. Germline CDR1 is LGHDT and CDR2 is YNNKEL (reference sequence). CDR3 length: 12 amino acids. Trimming pared 2 bases from V and 7 bases from J, leaving 8 bases between. This TCR derives from a man aged 60 to 75 with acute or convalescent COVID-19. The specimen was peripheral blood. The chain employs TRBV3-1 (or the pseudogene TRBV3-2) and TRBJ1-2; no firm D call. The CDR3 DNA follows: TGTGCCAGCAGCCAACCCAGAGGTGGCTACACCTTC. Translation gives CASSQPRGGYTF.